This T cell receptor beta chain was sequenced for a study of shared clonotypes between healthy human individuals. Study-level findings and limits: It was anticipated that sequencing depth would influence how many clonotypes donors shared.

Clones were sequenced by immunoSEQ multiplex PCR, and TCRdb holds only the in-frame ones, with some missing. This table holds under 1,900,000 clones, approximately 98.5% found once. V dropped 2 bases and J dropped 5 bases, with 18 bases sitting between them. Per the germline V gene, CDR1 is SGHVS and CDR2 is FNYEAQ. The CDR3 contains 16 residues. Nashville, Tennessee was home to all donors, each a Caucasian adult. Naive CD4+ cells were CD45RA-selected; the remaining cells were memory. Comments on this clone: Its antigen remains unidentified.

This sequence joins TRBV7-6 and TRBJ2-5; D gene uncertain. Sequences were obtained from naive CD4+ T cells sorted from blood. Described subset: CD45RA+ positively selected. The TCR originated in a man aged 30-40 years in good health. CDR3 sequence: CASSLLSPALGETQYF. In DNA form, the CDR3 reads TGTGCCAGCAGCTTACTCTCTCCAGCGTTGGGTGAGACCCAGTACTTC.